This entry describes one T cell receptor (beta chain). This clonotype showed up just a few times. The antigen this receptor binds is unknown. Base qualities are missing; no much larger clone stands one base away. CDR1 and CDR2 (SEHNR, FQNEAQ) derive from the germline V gene (reference sequence). Trimming costs V 0 bases and J 4 bases, and their ends lie 13 bases apart. The CDR3 goes from the cysteine to the phenylalanine over 16 residues. Kept here is only the CDR3 DNA, which spans 48 bases and is read in frame from base 1. The instrument was an Illumina NovaSeq 6000. TCRalpha and TCRbeta cDNA libraries were constructed by 5'RACE with constant-segment primers, with sample barcodes and unique molecular identifiers being introduced. Trizol reagent was used to extract RNA from every sample. The libraries were amplified in two PCR steps, and the second step added a second sample barcode and Illumina TruSeq adapters. Libraries were sequenced on an Illumina NovaSeq with 2 x 150 bp paired-end reads. In the original analysis: With migec v1.2.7, reads were demultiplexed and then collapsed into UMI-guided consensus sequences. Using mixcr v2.1.11, the UMI consensuses were aligned to TRA and TRB V and J templates and assembled into clonotypes. A clonotype was counted as expanded or contracted only when both edgeR and NoisET called the clonotype significant, with the noise models trained on biological replicates. For edgeR calls, the cutoffs were a false discovery rate-adjusted p below 0.01 and a log2 fold-change threshold of 1. As an exploratory analysis of dynamics, max-normalized trajectories of the 1000 most abundant clonotypes were examined by PCA with hierarchical clustering. The CD4 or CD8 phenotype of responding clones was assigned using the separately sequenced CD4+ and CD8+ repertoires. TCRdb itself trimmed the public reads at Q25 with fastp, ran MiXCR and retained productive beta chains. Rows with one shared CDR3 protein collapse into an entry with the most common genes and DNA. These V and J calls are TCRdb output, not the study's own analysis. Within this sample are about 130,000 distinct CDR3 sequences, with around a sixth of them counted one time only. Approximately 15% of the sample comes from the top ten.

The data belong to a study of T-cell memory formation after mild COVID-19 listed by TCRdb under 2021. With regard to the full study: TCR sequence clusters from the two donors were found to be largely donor specific. T-cell clones expanding and contracting after mild COVID-19 in two donors were tracked by longitudinal TCRalpha and TCRbeta repertoire sequencing. The cohort was made up of two young adult volunteers, one female and one male, who were previously healthy.

Broader findings and caveats from the paper: Contracting CD4+ clones appeared mostly in the CM and EM memory subsets, whereas CD8+ clones were enriched in EMRA. SARS-CoV-2 specificity of the second-wave clones peaking on day 37 was not confirmed. Some responding clones were detected in pre-infection memory, suggesting pre-existing cross-reactive memory T cells joined the SARS-CoV-2 response. Only two mild cases were covered by the study, and larger cohorts that include severe cases with pre-infection samples were considered necessary. Balanced CD4/CD8 phenotypes were observed for clones contracting from day 15 to 85, whereas a bias towards CD4+ was observed for a second wave of clones expanding from day 15 to 37.

Ficoll-Paque density gradient centrifugation was used to isolate PBMCs. The chain couples TRBV7-9 to TRBJ2-1, and perhaps TRBD2 as D gene, on 5 matching bases. The sequencing input was PBMCs or a T cell subset sorted from them (not recorded which). This receptor was obtained from an adult woman who had mild COVID-19 (a few samples of this study predate the infection). The sample titles of this study are shuffled in the database, so cell type and time point are left out; the donor was told from shared clones. The sequence in DNA is TGTGCCAGCAGCTTAGCTTTCCGGGATCGGTACAATGAGCAGTTCTTC. This gives the protein CASSLAFRDRYNEQFF.